Following are 7 T cell receptor beta chains from one sample sequenced in a study of blood T cells in healthy people across ages. Next came a second PCR, run for about 6 to 12 cycles, which used a sample-barcoded 5' primer along with a J-beta primer mix. TCRdb independently ran MiXCR on the 5' RACE reads; one entry per CDR3 protein. In the table there are around 1,000,000 distinct CDR3 sequences, about two fifths of which are singletons. Sequenced sample: blood. These receptors all stem from a young man in good health.

In regard to this clonotype: One end of the junction varies from germline; a read error may be responsible. This chain links TRBV20-1 with TRBJ2-3; no reliable D call. This CDR3 is 18 amino acids long. Germline V CDR1 and CDR2: DFQATT, SNEGSKA (reference sequence). The CDR3, as DNA: TGCAGTGCTAGAGGTCCCCTCCCATCCAGAAAAAGCACAGATGCGCAGTATTTT. Encoded protein: CSARGPLPSRKSTDAQYF.

This clonotype showed up just a few times. The J gene is TRBJ2-7, the V gene TRBV12-3 or TRBV12-4, with 8 bases matching TRBD1. This CDR3 region has 14 residues. Trimming cost V 6 bases and J 7 bases; bases outside gene matches: 11. CDR3 amino acids: CASRGGQVYNEQYF. The DNA of the CDR3 is TGTGCCAGCAGAGGGGGACAGGTCTACAATGAGCAGTACTTC.

This clonotype was counted only a few times. This chain links TRBV9 with TRBJ1-2; TRBD1 might be the D (5 bases). V gave up 0 bases and J gave up 5 bases, with 11 bases separating them. Looked up from germline, CDR1 is SGDLS and CDR2 is YYNGEE. The CDR3 sequence is 14 residues long. The CDR3 sequence: CASSVAAEGYGYTF. The DNA for the CDR3 is TGTGCCAGCAGCGTAGCGGCAGAGGGGTATGGCTACACCTTC. Drawing the rest from reference TRBV9 and TRBJ1-2, the complete variable domain is DSGVTQTPKHLITATGQRVTLRCSPRSGDLSVYWYQQSLDQGLQFLIQYYNGEERAKGNILERFSAQQFPDLHSELNLSSLELGDSALYFCASSVAAEGYGYTFGSGTRLTVV.

This chain links TRBV6-5 with TRBJ2-3; D gene ambiguous. V lost 10 bases, J lost 4 bases, and 12 bases lay in between. Germline V gene data show CDR1 as MNHEY and CDR2 as SVGAGI. This CDR3 region has 12 residues. CDR3 coding DNA: TGTGCCACTATGGTATTCCCAGATACGCAGTATTTT. It encodes CATMVFPDTQYF.

This clonotype showed up just once. The chain employs TRBV20-1 and TRBJ2-7; 8 bases are shared with TRBD1. CDR1 and CDR2 (germline): DFQATT, SNEGSKA (reference sequence). With 0 bases clipped from V and 2 bases from J, the junction kept 9 bases outside the gene matches. This CDR3 is built from 16 residues. CDR3: CSARDTGGYGTYEQYF. CDR3 nucleotides: TGCAGTGCTAGAGACACAGGGGGATATGGGACCTACGAGCAGTACTTC.

This clonotype was counted between two and nine times. The V gene is TRBV6-5, the J gene TRBJ2-5; TRBD1 matches at 10 bases. With V trimmed by 8 bases and J by 0 bases, 3 bases remained unmatched. The germline V gene encodes CDR1 MNHEY and CDR2 SVGAGI. The CDR3 is 14 amino acids. The CDR3 bases are TGTGCCAGCTGGGACAGGGGCTACCAAGAGACCCAGTACTTC. Protein sequence: CASWDRGYQETQYF.

V usage is TRBV20-1 and J usage is TRBJ2-1; 10 bases line up with TRBD2. Matching the DNA end better, TRBJ2-7 makes the J call doubtful. This CDR3 is built from 15 residues. The germline V gene has CDR1 DFQATT and CDR2 SNEGSKA (reference sequence). CDR3 DNA: TGCAGTGCTAGGGAGCGGGGGGGGTCCTACAATGAGCAGTACTTC. This gives the protein CSARERGGSYNEQYF.